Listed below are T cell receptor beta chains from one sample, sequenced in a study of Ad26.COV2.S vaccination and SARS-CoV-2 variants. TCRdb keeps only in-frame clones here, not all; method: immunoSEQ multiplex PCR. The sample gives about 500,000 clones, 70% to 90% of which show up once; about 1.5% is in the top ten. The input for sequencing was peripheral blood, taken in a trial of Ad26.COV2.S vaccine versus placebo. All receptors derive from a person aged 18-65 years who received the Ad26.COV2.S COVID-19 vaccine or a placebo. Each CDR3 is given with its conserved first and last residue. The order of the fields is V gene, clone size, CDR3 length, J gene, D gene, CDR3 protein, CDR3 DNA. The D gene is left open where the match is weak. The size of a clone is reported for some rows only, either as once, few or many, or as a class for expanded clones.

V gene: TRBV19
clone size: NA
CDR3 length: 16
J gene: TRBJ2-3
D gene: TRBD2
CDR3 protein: CASSPQTSWGVGTQYF
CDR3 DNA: TGTGCCAGTAGTCCTCAGACTAGCTGGGGAGTGGGTACGCAGTATTTT

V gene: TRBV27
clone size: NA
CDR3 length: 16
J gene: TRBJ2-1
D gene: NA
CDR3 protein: CASSLDAESSYNEQFF
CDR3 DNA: TGTGCCAGCAGCCTGGATGCGGAAAGCTCCTACAATGAGCAGTTCTTC

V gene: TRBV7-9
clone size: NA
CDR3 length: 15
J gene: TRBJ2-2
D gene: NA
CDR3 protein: CASSLAGGQTGELFF
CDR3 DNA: TGTGCCAGCAGCTTAGCGGGGGGGCAAACCGGGGAGCTGTTTTTT

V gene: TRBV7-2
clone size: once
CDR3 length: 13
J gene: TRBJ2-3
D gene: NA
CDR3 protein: CASSPWNTDTQYF
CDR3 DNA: TGTGCCAGCAGCCCCTGGAACACAGATACGCAGTATTTT

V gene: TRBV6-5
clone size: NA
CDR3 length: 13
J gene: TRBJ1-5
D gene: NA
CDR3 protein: CASIARGTQPQHF
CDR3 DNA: TGTGCCAGCATTGCGCGAGGGACTCAGCCCCAGCATTTT

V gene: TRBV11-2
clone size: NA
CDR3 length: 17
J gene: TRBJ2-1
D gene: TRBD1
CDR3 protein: CASSLDQDRGGKNEQFF
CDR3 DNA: TGTGCCAGCAGCTTAGACCAGGACAGGGGCGGAAAGAATGAGCAGTTCTTC

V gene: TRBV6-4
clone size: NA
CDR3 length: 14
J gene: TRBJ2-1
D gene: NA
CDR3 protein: CASSDLYRSREQFF
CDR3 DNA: TGTGCCAGCAGTGACTTATACAGGTCTCGGGAGCAGTTCTTC

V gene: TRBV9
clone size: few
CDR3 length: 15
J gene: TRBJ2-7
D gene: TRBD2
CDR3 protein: CASSVGDYRRDEQYF
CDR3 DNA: TGTGCCAGCAGCGTAGGGGACTACCGACGGGACGAGCAGTACTTC

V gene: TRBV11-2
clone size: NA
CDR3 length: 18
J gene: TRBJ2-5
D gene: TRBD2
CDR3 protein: CASSYTSGGAGFGETQYF
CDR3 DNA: TGTGCCAGCAGTTACACTAGCGGGGGGGCTGGTTTCGGAGAGACCCAGTACTTC

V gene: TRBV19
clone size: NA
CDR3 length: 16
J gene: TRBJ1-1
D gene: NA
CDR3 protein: CASSIVGLTGNTEAFF
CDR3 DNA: TGTGCCAGTAGTATAGTAGGGCTGACAGGGAACACTGAAGCTTTCTTT

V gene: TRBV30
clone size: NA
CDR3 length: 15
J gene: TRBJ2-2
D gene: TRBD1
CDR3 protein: CAWSLEQGATGELFF
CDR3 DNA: TGTGCCTGGAGTCTCGAACAGGGGGCGACCGGGGAGCTGTTTTTT

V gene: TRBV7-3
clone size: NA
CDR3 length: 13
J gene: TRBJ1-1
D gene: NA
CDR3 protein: CASSLRDGTEAFF
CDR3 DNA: TGTGCCAGCAGCTTAAGGGACGGTACTGAAGCTTTCTTT

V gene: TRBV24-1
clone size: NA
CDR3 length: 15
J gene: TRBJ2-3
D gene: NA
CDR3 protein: CATSAAAATLDTQYF
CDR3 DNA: TGTGCCACCAGTGCCGCGGCGGCCACGCTAGATACGCAGTATTTT

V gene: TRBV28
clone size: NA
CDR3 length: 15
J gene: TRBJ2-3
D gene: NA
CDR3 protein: CASSFSLFSTDTQYF
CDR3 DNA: TGTGCCAGCAGTTTTTCGCTATTCAGCACAGATACGCAGTATTTT

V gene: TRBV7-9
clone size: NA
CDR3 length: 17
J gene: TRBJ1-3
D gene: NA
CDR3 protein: CASSLSGQDLSGNTIYF
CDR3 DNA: TGTGCCAGCAGCTTAAGTGGGCAGGATCTCTCTGGAAACACCATATATTTT

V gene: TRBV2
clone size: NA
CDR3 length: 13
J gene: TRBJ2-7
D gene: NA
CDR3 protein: CASSEWGFGEQYF
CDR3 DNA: TGTGCCAGCAGTGAATGGGGGTTCGGTGAGCAGTACTTC

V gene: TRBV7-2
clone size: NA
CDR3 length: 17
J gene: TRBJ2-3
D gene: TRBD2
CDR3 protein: CASSLGLAGGPIDTQYF
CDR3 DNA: TGTGCCAGCAGCTTAGGACTAGCGGGGGGGCCAATAGATACGCAGTATTTT

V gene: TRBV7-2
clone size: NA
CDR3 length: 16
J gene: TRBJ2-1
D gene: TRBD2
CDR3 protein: CASSPKRGDSYNEQFF
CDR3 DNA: TGTGCCAGCAGCCCCAAGCGGGGGGATTCCTACAATGAGCAGTTCTTC

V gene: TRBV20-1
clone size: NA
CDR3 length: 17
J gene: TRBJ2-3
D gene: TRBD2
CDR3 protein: CSASWLAGGPRTDTQYF
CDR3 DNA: TGCAGTGCTAGTTGGCTAGCGGGAGGGCCACGGACAGATACGCAGTATTTT

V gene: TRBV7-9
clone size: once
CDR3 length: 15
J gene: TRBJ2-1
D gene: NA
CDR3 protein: CASSSRSYPSNEQFF
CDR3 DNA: TGTGCCAGCAGCTCCAGGTCGTACCCCTCGAATGAGCAGTTCTTC

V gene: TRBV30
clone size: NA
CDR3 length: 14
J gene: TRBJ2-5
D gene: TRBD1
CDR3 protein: CAWSVDRGWQTQYF
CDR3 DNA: TGTGCCTGGAGTGTAGACAGGGGTTGGCAGACCCAGTACTTC

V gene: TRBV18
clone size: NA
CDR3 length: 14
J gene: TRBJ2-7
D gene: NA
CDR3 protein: CASSPRAGLDEQYF
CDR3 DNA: TGTGCCAGCTCACCACGGGCAGGGCTCGACGAGCAGTACTTC

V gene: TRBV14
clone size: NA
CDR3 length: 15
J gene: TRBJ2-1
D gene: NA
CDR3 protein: CASSQGAGSFDEQFF
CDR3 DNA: TGTGCCAGCAGCCAAGGTGCGGGTAGCTTTGATGAGCAGTTCTTC

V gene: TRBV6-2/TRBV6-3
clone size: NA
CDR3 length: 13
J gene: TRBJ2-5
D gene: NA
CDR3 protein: CASSYRSVETQYF
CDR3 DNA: TGTGCCAGCAGTTATCGTTCCGTAGAGACCCAGTACTTC

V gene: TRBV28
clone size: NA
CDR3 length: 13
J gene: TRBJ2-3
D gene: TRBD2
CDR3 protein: CASWGGHTDTQYF
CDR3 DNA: TGTGCCAGCTGGGGGGGTCACACAGATACGCAGTATTTT

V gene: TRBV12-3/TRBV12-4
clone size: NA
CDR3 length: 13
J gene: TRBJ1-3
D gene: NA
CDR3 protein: CASSPGRRGTIYF
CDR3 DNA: TGTGCCAGCAGCCCGGGGCGACGGGGGACCATATATTTT

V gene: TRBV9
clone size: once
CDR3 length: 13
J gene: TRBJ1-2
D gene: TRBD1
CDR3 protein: CASGGQGAGGYTF
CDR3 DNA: TGTGCCAGCGGAGGACAGGGGGCAGGTGGCTACACCTTC

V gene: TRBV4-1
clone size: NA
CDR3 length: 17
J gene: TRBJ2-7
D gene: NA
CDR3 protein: CASSPQVAGFGSYEQYF
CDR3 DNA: TGCGCCAGCAGCCCCCAGGTCGCGGGGTTCGGGTCCTACGAGCAGTACTTC

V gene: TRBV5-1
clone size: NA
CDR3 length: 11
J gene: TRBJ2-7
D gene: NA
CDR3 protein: CASSLGGEQYF
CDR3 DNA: TGCGCCAGCAGCTTGGGTGGCGAGCAGTACTTC

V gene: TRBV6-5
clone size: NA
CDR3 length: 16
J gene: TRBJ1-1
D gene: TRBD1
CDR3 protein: CASSYSYRDRGTEAFF
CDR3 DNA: TGTGCCAGCAGTTACTCTTACCGGGACAGGGGCACTGAAGCTTTCTTT

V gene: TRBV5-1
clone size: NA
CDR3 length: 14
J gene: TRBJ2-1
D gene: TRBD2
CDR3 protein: CASSFGTSGQEQFF
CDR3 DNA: TGCGCCAGCAGCTTTGGGACTAGCGGGCAGGAGCAGTTCTTC

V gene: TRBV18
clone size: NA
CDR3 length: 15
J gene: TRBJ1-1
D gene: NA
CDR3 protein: CASSTLQGRNTEAFF
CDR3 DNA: TGTGCCAGCTCAACGTTACAGGGTAGGAACACTGAAGCTTTCTTT

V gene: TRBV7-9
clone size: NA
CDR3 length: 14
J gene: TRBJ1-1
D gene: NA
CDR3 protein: CASSQTGRDTEAFF
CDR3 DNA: TGTGCCAGCAGCCAAACGGGCAGGGATACTGAAGCTTTCTTT

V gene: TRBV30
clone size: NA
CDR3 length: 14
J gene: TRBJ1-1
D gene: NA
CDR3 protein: CAWSPQLGGTEAFF
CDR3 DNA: TGTGCCTGGAGTCCCCAACTTGGAGGCACTGAAGCTTTCTTT